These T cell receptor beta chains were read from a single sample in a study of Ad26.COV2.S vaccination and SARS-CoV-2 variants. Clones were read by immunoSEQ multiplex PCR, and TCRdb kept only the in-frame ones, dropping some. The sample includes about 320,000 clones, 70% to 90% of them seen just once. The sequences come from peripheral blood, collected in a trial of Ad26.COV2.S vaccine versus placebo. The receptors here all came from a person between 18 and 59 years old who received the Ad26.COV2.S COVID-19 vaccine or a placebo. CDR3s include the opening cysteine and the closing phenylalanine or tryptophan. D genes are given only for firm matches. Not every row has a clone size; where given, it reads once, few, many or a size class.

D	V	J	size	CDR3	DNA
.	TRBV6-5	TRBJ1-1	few	CASKVAGPGPGPFF	TGTGCCAGCAAGGTGGCGGGACCTGGGCCCGGTCCTTTCTTT
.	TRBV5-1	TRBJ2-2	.	CASNESGGEAGELFF	TGCGCCAGCAACGAGTCGGGGGGCGAAGCCGGGGAGCTGTTTTTT
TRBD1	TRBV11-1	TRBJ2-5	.	CASSLDRQETQYF	TGTGCCAGCAGCTTGGACAGGCAAGAGACCCAGTACTTC
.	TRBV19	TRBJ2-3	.	CASSIDPATDTQYF	TGTGCCAGTAGTATAGATCCAGCCACAGATACGCAGTATTTT
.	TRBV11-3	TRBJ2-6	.	CASSPQGGGTGANVLTF	TGTGCCAGCAGCCCCCAAGGTGGGGGTACAGGGGCCAACGTCCTGACTTTC
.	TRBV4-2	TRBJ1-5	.	CASSQDMLGRDQPQHF	TGTGCCAGCAGCCAAGATATGTTGGGCAGGGATCAGCCCCAGCATTTT
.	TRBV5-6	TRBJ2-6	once	CASSLVRAAGANVLTF	TGTGCCAGCAGCCTCGTCAGGGCTGCGGGGGCCAACGTCCTGACTTTC
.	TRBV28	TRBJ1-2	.	CASWGGTPDNFNYGYTF	TGTGCCTCTTGGGGGGGGACACCAGACAACTTTAACTATGGCTACACCTTC
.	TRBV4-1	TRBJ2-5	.	CASNLDGASGRTQYF	TGCGCCAGCAACCTGGATGGGGCCAGCGGGCGTACCCAGTACTTC
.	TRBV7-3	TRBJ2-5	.	CASSLQGGSETQYF	TGTGCCAGCAGCTTGCAGGGGGGGAGCGAGACCCAGTACTTC
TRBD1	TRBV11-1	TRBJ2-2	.	CASRPQGAGGELFF	TGTGCCAGCAGACCCCAGGGGGCGGGCGGGGAGCTGTTTTTT
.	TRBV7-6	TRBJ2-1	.	CASSLVGNEQFF	TGTGCCAGCAGCTTAGTAGGAAATGAGCAGTTCTTC
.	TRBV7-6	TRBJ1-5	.	CASSLSGNSNQPQHF	TGTGCCAGCAGCTTATCGGGGAATAGCAATCAGCCCCAGCATTTT
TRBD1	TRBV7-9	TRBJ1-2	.	CASSRDRAGYGGYTF	TGTGCCAGCAGCCGGGACAGGGCGGGATATGGTGGCTACACCTTC
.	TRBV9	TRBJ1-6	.	CASSVGNSPLHF	TGTGCCAGCAGCGTAGGTAATTCACCCCTCCACTTT
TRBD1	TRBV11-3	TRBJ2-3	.	CASSGRQGFNTDTQYF	TGTGCCAGCAGCGGACGACAGGGGTTCAACACAGATACGCAGTATTTT